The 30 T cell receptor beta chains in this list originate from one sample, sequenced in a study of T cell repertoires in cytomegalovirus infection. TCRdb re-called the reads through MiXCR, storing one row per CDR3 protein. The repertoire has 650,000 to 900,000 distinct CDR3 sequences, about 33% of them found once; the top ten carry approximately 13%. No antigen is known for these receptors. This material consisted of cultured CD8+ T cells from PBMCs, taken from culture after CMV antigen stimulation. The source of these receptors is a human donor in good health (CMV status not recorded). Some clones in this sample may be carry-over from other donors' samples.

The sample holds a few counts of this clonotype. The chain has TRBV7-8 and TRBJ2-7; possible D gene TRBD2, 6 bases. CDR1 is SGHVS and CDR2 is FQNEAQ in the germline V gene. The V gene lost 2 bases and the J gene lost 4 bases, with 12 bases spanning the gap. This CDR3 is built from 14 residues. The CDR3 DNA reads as TGTGCCAGCAGCTTACGGGGGTCGGGGTACGAGCAGTACGTC. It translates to CASSLRGSGYEQYV.

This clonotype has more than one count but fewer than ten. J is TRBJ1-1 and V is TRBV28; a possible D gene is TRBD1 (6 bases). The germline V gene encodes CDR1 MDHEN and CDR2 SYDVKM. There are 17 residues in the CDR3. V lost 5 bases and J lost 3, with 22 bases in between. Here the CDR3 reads CASSVDRRVFRDTEAFF. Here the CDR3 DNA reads TGTGCCAGCAGTGTCGACAGGAGGGTTTTTCGCGACACTGAAGCTTTCTTT.

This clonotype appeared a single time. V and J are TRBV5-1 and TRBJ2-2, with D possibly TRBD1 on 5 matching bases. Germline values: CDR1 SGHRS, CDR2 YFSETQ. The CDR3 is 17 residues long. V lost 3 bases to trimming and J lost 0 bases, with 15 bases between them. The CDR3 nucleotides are TGCGCCAGCAGCTGGAGTCGACAGACTTCGAACACCGGGGAGCTGTTTTTT. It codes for CASSWSRQTSNTGELFF. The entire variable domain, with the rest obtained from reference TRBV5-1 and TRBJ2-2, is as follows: KAGVTQTPRYLIKTRGQQVTLSCSPISGHRSVSWYQQTPGQGLQFLFEYFSETQRNKGNFPGRFSGRQFSNSRSEMNVSTLELGDSALYLCASSWSRQTSNTGELFFGEGSRLTVL.

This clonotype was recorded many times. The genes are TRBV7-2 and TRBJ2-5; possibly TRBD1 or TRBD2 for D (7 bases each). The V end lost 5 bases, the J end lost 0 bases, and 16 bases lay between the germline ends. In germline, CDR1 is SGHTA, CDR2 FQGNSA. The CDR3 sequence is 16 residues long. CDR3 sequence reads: CASSLRQGGYQETQYF. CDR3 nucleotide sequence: TGTGCCAGCAGCCTGCGACAGGGAGGGTACCAAGAGACCCAGTACTTC.

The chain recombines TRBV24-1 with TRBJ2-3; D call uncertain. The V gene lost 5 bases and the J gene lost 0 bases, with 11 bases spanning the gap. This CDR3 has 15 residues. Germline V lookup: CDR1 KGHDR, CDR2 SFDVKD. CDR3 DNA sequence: TGTGCCACCAGTGGGTGGATTTCTAGCACAGATACGCAGTATTTT. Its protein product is CATSGWISSTDTQYF.

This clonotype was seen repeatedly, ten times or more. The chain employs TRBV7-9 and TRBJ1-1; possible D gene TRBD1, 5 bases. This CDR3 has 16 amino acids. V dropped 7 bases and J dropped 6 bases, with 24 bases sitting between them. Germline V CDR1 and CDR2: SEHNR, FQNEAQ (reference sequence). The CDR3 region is CASTLPSRVLFAEAFF. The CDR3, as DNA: TGTGCCAGCACCCTCCCGTCCAGGGTACTATTTGCTGAAGCTTTCTTT.

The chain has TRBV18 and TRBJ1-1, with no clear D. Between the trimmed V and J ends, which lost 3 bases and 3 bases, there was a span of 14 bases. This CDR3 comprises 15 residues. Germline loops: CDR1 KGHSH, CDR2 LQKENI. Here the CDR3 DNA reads TGTGCCAGCTCACCCGGTGCGGGCTGGGACACTGAAGCTTTCTTT. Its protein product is CASSPGAGWDTEAFF.

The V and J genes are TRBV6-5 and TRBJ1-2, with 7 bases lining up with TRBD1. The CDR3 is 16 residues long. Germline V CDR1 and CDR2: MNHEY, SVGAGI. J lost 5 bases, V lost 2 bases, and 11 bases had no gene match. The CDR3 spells CASSYHRGDVGYGYTF. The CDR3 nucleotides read TGTGCCAGCAGTTACCACAGGGGCGACGTGGGGTATGGCTACACCTTC.

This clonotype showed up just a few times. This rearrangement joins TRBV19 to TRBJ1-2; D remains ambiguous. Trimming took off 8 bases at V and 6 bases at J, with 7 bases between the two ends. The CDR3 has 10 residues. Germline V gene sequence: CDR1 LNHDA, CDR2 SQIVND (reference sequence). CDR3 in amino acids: CASGLNGYTF. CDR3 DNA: TGTGCCAGTGGACTGAATGGCTACACCTTC.

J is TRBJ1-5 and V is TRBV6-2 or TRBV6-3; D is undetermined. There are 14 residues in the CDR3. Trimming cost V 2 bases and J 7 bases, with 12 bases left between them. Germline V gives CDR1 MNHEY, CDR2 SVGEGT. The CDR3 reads CASSYTVGRQPQHF. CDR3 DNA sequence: TGTGCCAGCAGTTACACCGTGGGCAGGCAGCCCCAGCATTTT.

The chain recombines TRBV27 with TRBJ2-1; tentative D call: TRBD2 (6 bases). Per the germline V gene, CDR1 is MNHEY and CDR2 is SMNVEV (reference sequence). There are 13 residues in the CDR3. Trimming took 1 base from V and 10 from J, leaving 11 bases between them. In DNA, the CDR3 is TGTGCCAGCAGTTTATACCTGGGGGGAGAGCAGTTCTTC. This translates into CASSLYLGGEQFF.

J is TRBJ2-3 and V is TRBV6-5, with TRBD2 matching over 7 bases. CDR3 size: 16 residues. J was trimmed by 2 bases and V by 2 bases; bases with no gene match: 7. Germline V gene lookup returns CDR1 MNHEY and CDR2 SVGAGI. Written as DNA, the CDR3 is TGTGCCAGCAGTTACCGCGCGGGGGTCGACACAGATACGCAGTATTTT. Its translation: CASSYRAGVDTDTQYF.

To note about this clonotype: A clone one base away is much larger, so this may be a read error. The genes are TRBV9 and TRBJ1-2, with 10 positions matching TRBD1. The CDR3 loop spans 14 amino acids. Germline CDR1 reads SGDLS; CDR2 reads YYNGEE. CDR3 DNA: TGTACCAGCCATCCGGGACAGGGGACCTATGGCTACACCTTC. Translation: CTSHPGQGTYGYTF.

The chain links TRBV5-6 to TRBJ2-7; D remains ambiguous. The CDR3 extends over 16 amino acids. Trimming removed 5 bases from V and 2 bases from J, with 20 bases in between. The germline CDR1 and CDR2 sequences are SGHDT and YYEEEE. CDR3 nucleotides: TGTGCCAGCAGTGATGGCCGGTTCGGCTCCCCCTACGAGCAGTACTTC. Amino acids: CASSDGRFGSPYEQYF.

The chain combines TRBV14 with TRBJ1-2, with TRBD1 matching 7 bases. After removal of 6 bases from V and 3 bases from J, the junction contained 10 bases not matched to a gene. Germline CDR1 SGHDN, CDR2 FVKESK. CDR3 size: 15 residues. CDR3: CASSPRDSGHYGYTF. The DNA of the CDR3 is TGTGCCAGCAGTCCCCGGGACAGCGGGCACTATGGCTACACCTTC. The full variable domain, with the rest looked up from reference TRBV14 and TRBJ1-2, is EAGVTQFPSHSVIEKGQTVTLRCDPISGHDNLYWYRRVMGKEIKFLLHFVKESKQDESGMPNNRFLAERTGGTYSTLKVQPAELEDSGVYFCASSPRDSGHYGYTFGSGTRLTVV.

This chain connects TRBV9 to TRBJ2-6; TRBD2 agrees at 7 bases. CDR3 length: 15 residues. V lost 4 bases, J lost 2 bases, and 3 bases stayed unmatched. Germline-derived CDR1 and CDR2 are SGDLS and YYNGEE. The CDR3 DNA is TGTGCCAGCAGCTCCGCGGGGGCTGGGGCCAACGTCCTGACTTTC. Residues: CASSSAGAGANVLTF.

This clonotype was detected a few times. CDR3 loop: CAIGQGEQFF. CDR3 sequence (DNA): TGTGCCATCGGACAGGGGGAACAGTTCTTC. This chain connects TRBV19 to TRBJ2-1; 10 bases map to TRBD1. The V and J ends lost 10 bases and 13 bases, in that order; junction bases with no gene match: 4. Germline values: CDR1 LNHDA, CDR2 SQIVND (reference sequence). This CDR3 region has 10 residues. The entire variable domain, with the rest obtained from reference TRBV19 and TRBJ2-1, is as follows: DGGITQSPKYLFRKEGQNVTLSCEQNLNHDAMYWYRQDPGQGLRLIYYSQIVNDFQKGDIAEGYSVSREKKESFPLTVTSAQKNPTAFYLCAIGQGEQFFGPGTRLTVL.

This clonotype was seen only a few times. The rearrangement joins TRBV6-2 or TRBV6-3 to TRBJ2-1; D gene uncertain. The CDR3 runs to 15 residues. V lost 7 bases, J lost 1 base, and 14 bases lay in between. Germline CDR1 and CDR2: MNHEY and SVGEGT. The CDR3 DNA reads TGTGCCAGCACTCTATCTGTAGGGTCCTACAATGAGCAGTTCTTC. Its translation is CASTLSVGSYNEQFF.

The CDR3 protein is CASSPTPGTGELFF. CDR3 sequence (DNA): TGTGCCAGCAGTCCTACCCCAGGTACCGGGGAGCTGTTTTTT. The chain links TRBV12-3 or TRBV12-4 to TRBJ2-2; no clear D gene. This CDR3 has 14 amino acids. Trimming shortened V by 5 bases and J by 5 bases, and 12 bases separated the two germline ends.

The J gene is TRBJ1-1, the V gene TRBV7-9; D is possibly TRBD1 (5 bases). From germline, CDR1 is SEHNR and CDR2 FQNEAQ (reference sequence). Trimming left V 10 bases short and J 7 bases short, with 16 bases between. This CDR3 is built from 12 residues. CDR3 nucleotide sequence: TGTGCCACCATGACGCACGGGGGTGAAGCTTTCTTT. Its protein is CATMTHGGEAFF.

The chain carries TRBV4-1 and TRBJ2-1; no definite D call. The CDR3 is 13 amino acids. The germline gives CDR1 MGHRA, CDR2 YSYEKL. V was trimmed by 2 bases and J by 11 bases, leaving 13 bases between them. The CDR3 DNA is TGCGCCAGCAGCCAAACTCTCGACCAACAGCAGTTCTTC. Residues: CASSQTLDQQQFF.

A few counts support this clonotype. CDR3 nucleotides: TGTGCCAGCAGTGGGTTATCGCTCCGGAGGAAGACTGAAGCTTTCTTT. Translation: CASSGLSLRRKTEAFF. The chain is built from TRBV28 and TRBJ1-1; no firm D call. CDR3 size: 16 residues. Trimming stripped 5 bases from V and 5 bases from J, with 21 bases between. Germline CDR1 MDHEN, CDR2 SYDVKM.

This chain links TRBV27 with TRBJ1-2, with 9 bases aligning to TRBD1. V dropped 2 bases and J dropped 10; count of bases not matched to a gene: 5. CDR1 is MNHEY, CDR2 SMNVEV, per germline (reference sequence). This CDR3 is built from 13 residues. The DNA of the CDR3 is TGTGCCAGCAGTTTAAGGACAGGGGATATCTACACCTTC. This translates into CASSLRTGDIYTF.

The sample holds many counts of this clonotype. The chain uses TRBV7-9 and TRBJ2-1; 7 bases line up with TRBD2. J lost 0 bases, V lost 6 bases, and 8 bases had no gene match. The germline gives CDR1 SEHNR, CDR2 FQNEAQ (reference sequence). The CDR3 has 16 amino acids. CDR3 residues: CASRYTGGSSYNEQFF. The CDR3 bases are TGTGCCAGCAGATACACCGGGGGGAGCTCCTACAATGAGCAGTTCTTC.

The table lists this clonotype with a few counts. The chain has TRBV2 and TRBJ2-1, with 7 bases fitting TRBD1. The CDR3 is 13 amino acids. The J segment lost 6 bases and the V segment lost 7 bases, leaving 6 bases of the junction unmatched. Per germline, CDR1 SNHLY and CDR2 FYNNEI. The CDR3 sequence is CASIETGVNEQFF. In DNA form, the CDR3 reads TGTGCCAGCATCGAAACAGGGGTCAATGAGCAGTTCTTC.

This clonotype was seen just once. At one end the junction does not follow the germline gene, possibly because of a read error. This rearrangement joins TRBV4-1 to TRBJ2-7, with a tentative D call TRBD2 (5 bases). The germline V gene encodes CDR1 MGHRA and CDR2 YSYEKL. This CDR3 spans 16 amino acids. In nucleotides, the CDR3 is TGTGCCAGCAGCCAAGTTTACTCGGGATCCACTTACGAGCAGTACTTC. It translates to CASSQVYSGSTYEQYF.

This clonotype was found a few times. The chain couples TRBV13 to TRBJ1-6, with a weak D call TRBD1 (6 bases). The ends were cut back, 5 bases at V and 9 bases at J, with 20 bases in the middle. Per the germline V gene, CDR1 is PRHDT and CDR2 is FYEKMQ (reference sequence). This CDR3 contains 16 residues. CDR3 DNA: TGTGCCAGCAGCCCTAAGGATGGGGGGCCAGCTTCACCCCTCCACTTT. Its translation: CASSPKDGGPASPLHF. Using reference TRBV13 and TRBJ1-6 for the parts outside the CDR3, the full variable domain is AAGVIQSPRHLIKEKRETATLKCYPIPRHDTVYWYQQGPGQDPQFLISFYEKMQSDKGSIPDRFSAQQFSDYHSELNMSSLELGDSALYFCASSPKDGGPASPLHFGNGTRLTVT.

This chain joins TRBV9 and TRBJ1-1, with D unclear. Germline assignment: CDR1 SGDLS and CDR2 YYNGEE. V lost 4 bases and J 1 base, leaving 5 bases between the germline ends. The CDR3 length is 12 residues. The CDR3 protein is CASSRWNTEAFF. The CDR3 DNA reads TGTGCCAGCAGCCGATGGAACACTGAAGCTTTCTTT.

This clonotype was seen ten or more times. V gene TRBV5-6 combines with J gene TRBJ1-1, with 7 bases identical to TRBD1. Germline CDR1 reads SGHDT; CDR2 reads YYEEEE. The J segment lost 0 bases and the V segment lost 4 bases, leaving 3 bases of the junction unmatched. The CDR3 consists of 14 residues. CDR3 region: CASSPTGLNTEAFF. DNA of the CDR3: TGTGCCAGCAGCCCGACAGGGTTGAACACTGAAGCTTTCTTT.

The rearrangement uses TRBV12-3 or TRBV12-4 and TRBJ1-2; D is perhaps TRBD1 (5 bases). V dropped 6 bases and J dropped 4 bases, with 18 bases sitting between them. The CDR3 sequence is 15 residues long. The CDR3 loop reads CASSPGRPSIYGYTF. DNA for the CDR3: TGTGCCAGCAGCCCGGGACGGCCCTCGATCTATGGCTACACCTTC.